The source of this T cell receptor (beta chain) is a study of post-analysis software for immune sequencing data. Overall study results and limits: Roughly 5 TRBV segments (TRBV5-6, TRBV5-1 and TRBV20-1 among them) occurred more frequently in patients than in controls.

V was shortened by 1 base and J by 1 base, with 7 bases between the two germline ends. This CDR3 has 14 residues. As regards this clonotype: Its antigen is undetermined.

Sequencing libraries made from TCR beta cDNA carried unique molecular identifiers. T cells numbering roughly 0.85 to 11 million yielded 500,000 to 550,000 cDNA molecules. TCRdb itself ran the PCR reads through MiXCR, one entry per CDR3 protein. This sample has roughly 600,000 distinct CDR3 sequences; roughly 46% occur once, and the top ten carry under 2%. The receptor was isolated from a girl between 10 and 17 years old with multiple sclerosis. The sequenced sample was blood. J is TRBJ1-2 and V is TRBV12-3 or TRBV12-4, with D tentatively TRBD1 (5 bases). In nucleotides, the CDR3 is TGTGCCAGCAGTTTAGGGGGGAATAACTATGGCTACACCTTC. Translating gives CASSLGGNNYGYTF.